The clone carrying this T cell receptor (beta chain) was seen only a few times. Its specificity is unknown. With constant-segment primers, 5'RACE yielded cDNA libraries of TCR alpha and TCR beta that carried sample barcodes and UMIs. TCRdb re-analysed the 5' RACE reads in MiXCR, keeping a single row per CDR3 protein. The sample lists some 490,000 distinct CDR3 sequences, 18% occurring once. These data belong to a study of T-cell memory formation after mild COVID-19. Study-level results: Those CD4+ clones that contracted were mainly in CM and EM (CD8+ ones in EMRA).

This sequence was found in an adult woman who had mild COVID-19 (a few samples of this study predate the infection). Cell type and time point are not known. The sample taken for sequencing was PBMCs or a T cell subset sorted from them (not recorded which).

This CDR3 reads CASSQDQSSQETQYF. CDR3 DNA: TGTGCCAGCAGCCAAGACCAGTCCAGCCAAGAGACCCAGTACTTC. The gene calls are TRBV3-1 and TRBJ2-5; D is undetermined. The germline CDR1 and CDR2 sequences are LGHDT and YNNKEL (reference sequence). The CDR3 spans 15 residues. V lost 0 bases to trimming and J lost 1 base, with 9 bases between them.